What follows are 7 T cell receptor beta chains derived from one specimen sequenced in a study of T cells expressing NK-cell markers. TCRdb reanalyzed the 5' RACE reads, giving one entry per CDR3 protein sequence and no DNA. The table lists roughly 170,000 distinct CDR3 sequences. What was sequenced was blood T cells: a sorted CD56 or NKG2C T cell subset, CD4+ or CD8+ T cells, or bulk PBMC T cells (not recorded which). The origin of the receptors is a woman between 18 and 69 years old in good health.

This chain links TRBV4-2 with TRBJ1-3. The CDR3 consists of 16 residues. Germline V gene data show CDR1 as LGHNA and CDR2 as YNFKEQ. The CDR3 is CASSQDRAVSGNTIYF.

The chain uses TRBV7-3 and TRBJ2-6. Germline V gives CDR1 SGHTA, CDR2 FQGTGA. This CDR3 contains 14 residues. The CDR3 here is CASSSNSGANVLTF.

CDR3 sequence reads: CASSPGGQLNQPQHF. V and J are TRBV12-3 or TRBV12-4 and TRBJ1-5; there is no DNA to check the TCRdb D call of TRBD1. CDR3 length: 15 amino acids.

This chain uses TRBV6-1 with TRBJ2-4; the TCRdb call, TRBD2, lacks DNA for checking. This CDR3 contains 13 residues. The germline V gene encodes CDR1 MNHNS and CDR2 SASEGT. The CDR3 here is CASRVGREGIQYF.

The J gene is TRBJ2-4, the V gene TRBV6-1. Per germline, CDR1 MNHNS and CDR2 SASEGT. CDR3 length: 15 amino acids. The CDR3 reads CASSEVYLAKNIQYF.

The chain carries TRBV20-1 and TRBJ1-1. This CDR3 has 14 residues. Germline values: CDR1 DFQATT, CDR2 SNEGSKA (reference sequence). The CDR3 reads CSASRQGSNTEAFF.

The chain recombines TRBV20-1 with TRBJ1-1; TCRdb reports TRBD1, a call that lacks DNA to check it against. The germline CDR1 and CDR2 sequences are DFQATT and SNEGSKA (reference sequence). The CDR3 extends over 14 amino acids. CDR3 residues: CSARGGSANTEAFF.